The TCR beta chain described here comes from a study of blood T cell repertoires in COVID-19. About the research overall: Italy, Spain and the United States were the sources of the convalescent and acute COVID-19 samples. The analysed material was cDNA or gDNA that came from T cells, B-cell-depleted T cells, or PBMCs.

The repertoire was sequenced with immunoSEQ multiplex PCR; TCRdb's copy has only in-frame clones and lacks some. The data hold over 200,000 clones, with roughly 79% observed a single time. Two negative PCRs, clearance, or symptom resolution were required of recovered Cohort 3 donors. V lost 6 bases to trimming and J lost 0 bases; unmatched junction nucleotides: 15. The CDR3 totals 17 residues. Per the germline V gene, CDR1 is SGHDT and CDR2 is YYEEEE. The sample was PBMCs or T cells enriched from blood (not recorded which). This TCR was recovered from a man in his forties who had recovered from COVID-19. The chain employs TRBV5-6 and TRBJ2-7, with 7 bases fitting TRBD1. The chain's CDR3 is CASNPGQKFLPSYEQYF. The CDR3 DNA reads as TGTGCCAGCAACCCGGGACAGAAGTTTTTGCCCTCCTACGAGCAGTACTTC.